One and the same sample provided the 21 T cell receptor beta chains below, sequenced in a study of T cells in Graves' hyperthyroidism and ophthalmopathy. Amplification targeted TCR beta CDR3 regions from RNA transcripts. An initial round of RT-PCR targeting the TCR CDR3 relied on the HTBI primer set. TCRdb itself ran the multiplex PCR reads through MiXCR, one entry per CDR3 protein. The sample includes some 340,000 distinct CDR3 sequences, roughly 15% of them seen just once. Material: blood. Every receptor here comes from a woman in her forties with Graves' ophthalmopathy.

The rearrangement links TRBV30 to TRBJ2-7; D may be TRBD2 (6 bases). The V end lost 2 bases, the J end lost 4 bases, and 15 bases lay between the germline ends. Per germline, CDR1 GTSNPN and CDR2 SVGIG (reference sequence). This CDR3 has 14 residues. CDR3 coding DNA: TGTGCCTGGAGTATTGGTAGCGGATATTACGAGCAGTACTTC. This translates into CAWSIGSGYYEQYF.

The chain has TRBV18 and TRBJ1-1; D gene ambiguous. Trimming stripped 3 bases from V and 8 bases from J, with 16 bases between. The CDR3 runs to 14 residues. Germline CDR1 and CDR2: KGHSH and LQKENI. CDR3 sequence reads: CASSPDRLGLEAFF. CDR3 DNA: TGTGCCAGCTCACCCGACCGGTTGGGTCTGGAAGCTTTCTTT.

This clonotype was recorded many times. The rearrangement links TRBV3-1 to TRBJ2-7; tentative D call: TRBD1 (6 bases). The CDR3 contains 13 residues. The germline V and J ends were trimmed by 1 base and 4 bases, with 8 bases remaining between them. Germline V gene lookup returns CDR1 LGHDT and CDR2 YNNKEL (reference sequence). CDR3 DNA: TGTGCCAGCAGCCAAGGCAGGGGATACGAGCAGTACTTC. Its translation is CASSQGRGYEQYF.

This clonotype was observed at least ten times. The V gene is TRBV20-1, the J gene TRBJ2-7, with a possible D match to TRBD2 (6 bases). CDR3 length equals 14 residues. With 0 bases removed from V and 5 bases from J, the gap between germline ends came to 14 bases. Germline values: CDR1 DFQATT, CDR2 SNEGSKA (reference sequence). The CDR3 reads CSARDPRASDEQYF. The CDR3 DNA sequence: TGCAGTGCTAGAGACCCCAGGGCTAGCGACGAGCAGTACTTC.

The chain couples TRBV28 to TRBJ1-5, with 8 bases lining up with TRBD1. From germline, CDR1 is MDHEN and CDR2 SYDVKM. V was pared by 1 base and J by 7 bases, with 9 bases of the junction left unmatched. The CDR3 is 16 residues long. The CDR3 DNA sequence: TGTGCCAGCAGTTTATCCTCTACAGGGGGTGAGCAGCCCCAGCATTTT. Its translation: CASSLSSTGGEQPQHF. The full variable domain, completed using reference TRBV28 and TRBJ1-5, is DVKVTQSSRYLVKRTGEKVFLECVQDMDHENMFWYRQDPGLGLRLIYFSYDVKMKEKGDIPEGYSVSREKKERFSLILESASTNQTSMYLCASSLSSTGGEQPQHFGDGTRLSIL.

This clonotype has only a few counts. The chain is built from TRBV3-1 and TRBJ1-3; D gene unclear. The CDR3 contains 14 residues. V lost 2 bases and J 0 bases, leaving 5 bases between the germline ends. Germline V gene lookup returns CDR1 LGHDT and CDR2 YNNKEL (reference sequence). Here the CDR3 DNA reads TGTGCCAGCAGCCAACTCGACTCTGGAAACACCATATATTTT. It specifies CASSQLDSGNTIYF.

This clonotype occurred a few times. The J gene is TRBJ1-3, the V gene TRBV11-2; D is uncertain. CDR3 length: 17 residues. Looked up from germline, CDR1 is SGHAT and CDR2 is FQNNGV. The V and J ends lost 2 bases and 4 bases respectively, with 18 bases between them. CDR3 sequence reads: CASSLRLFSGFGNTIYF. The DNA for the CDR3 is TGTGCCAGCAGCTTACGCTTATTCTCCGGGTTCGGAAACACCATATATTTT.

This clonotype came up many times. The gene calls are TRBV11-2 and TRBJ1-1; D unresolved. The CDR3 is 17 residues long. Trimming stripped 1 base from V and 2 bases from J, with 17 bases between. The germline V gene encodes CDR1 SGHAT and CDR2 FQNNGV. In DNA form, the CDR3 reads TGTGCCAGCAGCTTAGGAGAACGGTTTCTTCGAAACACTGAAGCTTTCTTT. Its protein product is CASSLGERFLRNTEAFF.

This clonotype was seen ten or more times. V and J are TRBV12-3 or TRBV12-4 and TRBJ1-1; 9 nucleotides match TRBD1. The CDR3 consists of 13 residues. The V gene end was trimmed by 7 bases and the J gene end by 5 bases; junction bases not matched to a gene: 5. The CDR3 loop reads CASIKTGGTEAFF. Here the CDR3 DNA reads TGTGCCAGCATCAAGACAGGGGGTACTGAAGCTTTCTTT.

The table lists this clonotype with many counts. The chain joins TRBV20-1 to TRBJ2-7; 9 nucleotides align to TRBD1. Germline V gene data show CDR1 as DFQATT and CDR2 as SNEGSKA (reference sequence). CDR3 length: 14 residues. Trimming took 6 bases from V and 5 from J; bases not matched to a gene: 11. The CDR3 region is CSADAGTGFHEQYF. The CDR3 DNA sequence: TGCAGTGCCGACGCCGGGACAGGGTTCCACGAGCAGTACTTC.

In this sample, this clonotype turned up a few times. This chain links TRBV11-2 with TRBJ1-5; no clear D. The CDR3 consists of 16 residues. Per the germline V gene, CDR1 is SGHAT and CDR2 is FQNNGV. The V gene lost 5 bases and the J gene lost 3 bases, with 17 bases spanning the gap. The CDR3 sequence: CASSPPTGWDNQPQHF. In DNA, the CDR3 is TGTGCCAGCAGCCCCCCGACGGGGTGGGACAATCAGCCCCAGCATTTT.

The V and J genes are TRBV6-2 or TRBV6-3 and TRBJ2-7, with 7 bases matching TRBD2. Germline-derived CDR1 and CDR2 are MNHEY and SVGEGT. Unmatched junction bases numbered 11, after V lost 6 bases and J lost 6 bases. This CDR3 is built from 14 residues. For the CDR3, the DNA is TGTGCCAGCAGCCGCCAGCGGGAAGTGGGCGAGCAGTACTTC. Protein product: CASSRQREVGEQYF.

The CDR3 region is CASSLWGTTNEQYF. The CDR3 DNA reads TGTGCCAGCAGCCTCTGGGGGACTACCAACGAGCAGTACTTC. The gene calls are TRBV27 and TRBJ2-7; 7 bases match TRBD2. The CDR3 contains 14 residues. Per the germline V gene, CDR1 is MNHEY and CDR2 is SMNVEV (reference sequence). Trimming took 6 bases from V and 5 from J; bases not matched to a gene: 10.

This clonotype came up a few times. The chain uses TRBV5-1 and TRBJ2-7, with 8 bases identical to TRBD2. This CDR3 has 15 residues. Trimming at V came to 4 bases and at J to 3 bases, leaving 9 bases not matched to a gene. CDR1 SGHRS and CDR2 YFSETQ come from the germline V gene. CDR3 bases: TGCGCCAGCAGCCTCGGGGGGGCAAGGGACTACGAGCAGTACTTC. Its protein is CASSLGGARDYEQYF. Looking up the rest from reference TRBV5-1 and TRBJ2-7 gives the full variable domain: KAGVTQTPRYLIKTRGQQVTLSCSPISGHRSVSWYQQTPGQGLQFLFEYFSETQRNKGNFPGRFSGRQFSNSRSEMNVSTLELGDSALYLCASSLGGARDYEQYFGPGTRLTVT.

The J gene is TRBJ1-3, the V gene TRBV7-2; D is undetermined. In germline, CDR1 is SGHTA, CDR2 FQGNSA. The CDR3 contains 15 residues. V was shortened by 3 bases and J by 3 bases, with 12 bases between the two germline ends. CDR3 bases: TGTGCCAGCAGCTTGAGGCTGCGCGGTGGAAACACCATATATTTT. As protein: CASSLRLRGGNTIYF.

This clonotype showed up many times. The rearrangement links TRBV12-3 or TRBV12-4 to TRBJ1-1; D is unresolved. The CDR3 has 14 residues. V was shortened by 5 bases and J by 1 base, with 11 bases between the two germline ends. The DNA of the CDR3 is TGTGCCAGCAGTGCCGGACCGAAGAACACTGAAGCTTTCTTT. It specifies CASSAGPKNTEAFF.

CDR3 protein: CASSQAWGRPYEQYF. For the CDR3, the DNA is TGCGCCAGCAGCCAAGCTTGGGGGCGTCCCTACGAGCAGTACTTC. The V call is TRBV4-1, the J call TRBJ2-7; a possible D gene is TRBD1 (6 bases). There are 15 residues in the CDR3. V gave up 1 base and J gave up 2 bases, with 12 bases separating them. CDR1 and CDR2 (germline): MGHRA, YSYEKL.

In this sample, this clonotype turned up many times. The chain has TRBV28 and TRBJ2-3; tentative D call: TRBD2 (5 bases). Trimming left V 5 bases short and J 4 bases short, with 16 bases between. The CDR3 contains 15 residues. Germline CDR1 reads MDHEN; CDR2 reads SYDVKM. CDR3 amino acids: CASSASGRWSDTQYF. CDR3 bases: TGTGCCAGCAGTGCGTCGGGAAGGTGGTCAGATACGCAGTATTTT.

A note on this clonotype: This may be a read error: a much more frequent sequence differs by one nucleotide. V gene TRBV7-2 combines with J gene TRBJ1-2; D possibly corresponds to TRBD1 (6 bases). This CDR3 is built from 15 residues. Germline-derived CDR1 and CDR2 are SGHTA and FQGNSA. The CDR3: CASSFRGGANHGYTF. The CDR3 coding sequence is TGTGCCAGCAGCTTCAGGGGAGGAGCTAACCATGGCTACACCTTC.

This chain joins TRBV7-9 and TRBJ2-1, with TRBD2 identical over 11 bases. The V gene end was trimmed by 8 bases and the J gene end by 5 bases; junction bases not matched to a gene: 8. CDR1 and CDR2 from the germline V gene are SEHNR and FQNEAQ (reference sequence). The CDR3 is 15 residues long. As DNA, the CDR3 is TGTGCCAGCGTTATAGCGGGAGGGCCCCACAATGAGCAGTTCTTC. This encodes CASVIAGGPHNEQFF.

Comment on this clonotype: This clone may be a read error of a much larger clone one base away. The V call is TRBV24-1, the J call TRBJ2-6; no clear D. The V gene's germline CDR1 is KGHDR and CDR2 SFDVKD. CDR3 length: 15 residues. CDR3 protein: CTTSDGRSGANVLTF. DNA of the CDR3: TGTACCACCAGTGACGGACGCTCTGGGGCCAACGTCCTGACTTTC.